These 19 T cell receptor beta chains were sequenced from one sample in a study of T-cell memory formation after mild COVID-19. From the 5' RACE reads, TCRdb called clonotypes with MiXCR, one entry per CDR3 protein. The sample holds 430,000 or so distinct CDR3 sequences, 20% to 25% seen once. Source material: PBMCs or a T cell subset sorted from them (not recorded which). These receptors were obtained from an adult woman who had mild COVID-19 (a few samples of this study predate the infection). Cell type and time point are not known.

This clonotype has only a few counts. The V call is TRBV4-3, the J call TRBJ1-3; TRBD1 might be the D (5 bases). The CDR3 spans 14 residues. Trimming took off 5 bases at V and 3 bases at J, with 11 bases between the two ends. The germline V gene has CDR1 LGHNA and CDR2 YSLEER. The CDR3 DNA reads TGCGCCAGCAGCGACAGCTCAGGTGGAAACACCATATATTTT. This codes for CASSDSSGGNTIYF.

As concerns this clonotype: A junction end diverges from the germline sequence, so it may reflect a read error. The chain couples TRBV6-2 or TRBV6-3 to TRBJ2-7; 9 bases map to TRBD2. CDR3 size: 12 residues. Looked up from germline, CDR1 is MNHEY and CDR2 is SVGEGT. CDR3 sequence: CASSSTTGTSLF. The DNA for the CDR3 is TGTGCCAGCAGTTCTACAACCGGGACTAGCCTTTTC.

This sequence joins TRBV20-1 and TRBJ2-1, with TRBD2 identical over 7 bases. This CDR3 is 13 amino acids long. Germline trimming cut 2 bases from V and 9 bases from J; bases unmatched to any gene: 7. In germline, CDR1 is DFQATT, CDR2 SNEGSKA (reference sequence). CDR3 sequence (DNA): TGCAGTGCTAGACCTAGGACGGGGGGTGAGCAGTTCTTC. This encodes CSARPRTGGEQFF.

A remark on this clonotype: A junction end diverges from the germline sequence, so it may reflect a read error. J is TRBJ2-2 and V is TRBV7-9; 14 bases fit TRBD2. From germline, CDR1 is SEHNR and CDR2 FQNEAQ (reference sequence). The CDR3 is made up of 20 amino acids. DNA for the CDR3: TGTGCCAGCAGTCCCAAACCGGGACTAGCGGGGGCCATGAACACCGGGGAGCTGATTTTT. It specifies CASSPKPGLAGAMNTGELIF. The full variable domain, completed using reference TRBV7-9 and TRBJ2-2, is DTGVSQNPRHKITKRGQNVTFRCDPISEHNRLYWYRQTLGQGPEFLTYFQNEAQLEKSRLLSDRFSAERPKGSFSTLEIQRTEQGDSAMYLCASSPKPGLAGAMNTGELIFGEGSRLTVL.

The rearrangement uses TRBV6-2 or TRBV6-3 and TRBJ2-4; TRBD2 might be the D (5 bases). With 5 bases removed from V and 1 base from J, the gap between germline ends came to 9 bases. Per the germline V gene, CDR1 is MNHEY and CDR2 is SVGEGT. The CDR3 consists of 14 residues. The CDR3 nucleotides are TGTGCCAGCAGTATGAGCGGCGCCAAAAACATTCAGTACTTC. It specifies CASSMSGAKNIQYF.

The chain has TRBV7-2 and TRBJ1-5; 8 bases are a match to TRBD1. Germline trimming cut 1 base from V and 6 bases from J; bases unmatched to any gene: 5. The CDR3 extends over 15 amino acids. Germline V lookup: CDR1 SGHTA, CDR2 FQGNSA. In DNA, the CDR3 is TGTGCCAGCAGCTTAGTGACAGGGGCGGGTCAGCCCCAGCATTTT. It yields the protein CASSLVTGAGQPQHF.

V gene TRBV5-1 combines with J gene TRBJ2-2, with TRBD1 identical over 7 bases. Per the germline V gene, CDR1 is SGHRS and CDR2 is YFSETQ. V was clipped by 0 bases and J by 1 base; unmatched bases: 21. The CDR3 covers 22 residues. CDR3 amino acids: CASSLAPGRRQGAAMNTGELFF. CDR3 nucleotide sequence: TGCGCCAGCAGCTTGGCCCCAGGCCGAAGACAGGGCGCAGCAATGAACACCGGGGAGCTGTTTTTT.

The rearrangement links TRBV7-9 to TRBJ2-7; TRBD2 agrees at 8 bases. Trimming removed 5 bases from V and 0 bases from J; junction bases left unmatched: 3. The CDR3 totals 14 residues. Germline assignment: CDR1 SEHNR and CDR2 FQNEAQ (reference sequence). The CDR3 nucleotides read TGTGCCAGCAGCGCCGGGACTAGCTCCTACGAGCAGTACTTC. It encodes CASSAGTSSYEQYF. Based on the CDR3 plus reference TRBV7-9 and TRBJ2-7, the full variable domain is DTGVSQNPRHKITKRGQNVTFRCDPISEHNRLYWYRQTLGQGPEFLTYFQNEAQLEKSRLLSDRFSAERPKGSFSTLEIQRTEQGDSAMYLCASSAGTSSYEQYFGPGTRLTVT.

V usage is TRBV5-6 and J usage is TRBJ2-2; D gene uncertain. This CDR3 region has 16 residues. Per the germline V gene, CDR1 is SGHDT and CDR2 is YYEEEE. Between the trimmed V and J ends, which lost 2 bases and 7 bases, there was a span of 18 bases. The CDR3 DNA reads TGTGCCAGCAGCTTCAATCGTGTTGCCCCCTTCGGGGAGCTGTTTTTT. It codes for CASSFNRVAPFGELFF.

This clonotype was picked up a small number of times. V usage is TRBV7-9 and J usage is TRBJ1-1; D remains unclear. CDR3 size: 14 residues. The germline V and J ends were trimmed by 2 bases and 9 bases, with 16 bases remaining between them. Germline V gene sequence: CDR1 SEHNR, CDR2 FQNEAQ (reference sequence). In DNA, the CDR3 is TGTGCCAGCAGCTTATCCCCCGAAACAGTCAAAGCTTTCTTT. Translation gives CASSLSPETVKAFF.

The gene calls are TRBV6-5 and TRBJ2-1, with D unclear. The V end lost 2 bases, the J end lost 6 bases, and 8 bases lay between the germline ends. Per germline, CDR1 MNHEY and CDR2 SVGAGI. This CDR3 is 13 amino acids long. CDR3 DNA: TGTGCCAGCAGTTACGGACCCCTCAATGAGCAGTTCTTC. Protein: CASSYGPLNEQFF.

The chain uses TRBV23-1 and TRBJ1-2; D call uncertain. TRBV23-1 is an ORF, and what it does is uncertain. The CDR3 totals 14 residues. Deletions cut 9 bases from V and 0 bases from J, with 14 bases between. CDR3 bases: TGCGCCAGAAAATGGGCCAGCACTAACTATGGCTACACCTTC. It encodes CARKWASTNYGYTF.

V is TRBV9 and J is TRBJ2-1; a weak D match, TRBD2 (6 bases). Trimming removed 0 bases from V and 4 bases from J, with 11 bases in between. This CDR3 spans 15 amino acids. Germline V gene data show CDR1 as SGDLS and CDR2 as YYNGEE. The CDR3 loop reads CASSVASETYNEQFF. The CDR3 region has the DNA TGTGCCAGCAGCGTAGCTAGCGAGACATACAATGAGCAGTTCTTC.

The CDR3, as DNA: TGTGCCAGCAGCGTAGATGGCAGGGGGATCCGCACAGATACGCAGTATTTT. Translation gives CASSVDGRGIRTDTQYF. This chain joins TRBV9 and TRBJ2-3; 7 bases align to TRBD1. The J segment lost 1 base and the V segment lost 0 bases, leaving 8 bases of the junction unmatched. Germline V gene sequence: CDR1 SGDLS, CDR2 YYNGEE. The length of the CDR3 is 17 residues. Full variable domain (remainder filled in from reference TRBV9 and TRBJ2-3): DSGVTQTPKHLITATGQRVTLRCSPRSGDLSVYWYQQSLDQGLQFLIQYYNGEERAKGNILERFSAQQFPDLHSELNLSSLELGDSALYFCASSVDGRGIRTDTQYFGPGTRLTVL.

The rearrangement links TRBV19 to TRBJ2-2; D is possibly TRBD1 or TRBD2 (5 bases each). V was trimmed by 10 bases and J by 5 bases, leaving 20 bases between them. The CDR3 is made up of 15 amino acids. Germline CDR1 and CDR2: LNHDA and SQIVND (reference sequence). The CDR3 DNA is TGTGCCACTTCGAGGGGAGCTCTCCTGACCGGGGAGCTGTTTTTT. This gives the protein CATSRGALLTGELFF.

A few counts support this clonotype. The chain has TRBV5-1 and TRBJ1-1; D may be TRBD1 (6 bases). Germline loops: CDR1 SGHRS, CDR2 YFSETQ. V was trimmed by 3 bases and J by 0 bases, leaving 9 bases between them. The CDR3 has 14 residues. The CDR3 region is CASSSDSMNTEAFF. CDR3 in DNA: TGCGCCAGCAGCTCGGACAGCATGAACACTGAAGCTTTCTTT.

This chain links TRBV5-1 with TRBJ1-1; D ambiguous. The CDR3 is made up of 19 amino acids. V was pared by 4 bases and J by 4 bases, with 29 bases between. Germline V CDR1 and CDR2: SGHRS, YFSETQ. CDR3 residues: CASSPGAVSRGNGVTEAFF. In DNA, the CDR3 is TGCGCCAGCAGCCCGGGAGCGGTATCTCGCGGGAACGGAGTCACTGAAGCTTTCTTT.

The chain links TRBV7-9 to TRBJ2-7; the D call may be TRBD1 or TRBD2 (5 bases each). CDR1 is SEHNR, CDR2 FQNEAQ, per germline (reference sequence). CDR3 length equals 13 residues. The V end was cut by 3 bases, the J end by 6 bases, with 12 bases between. CDR3 region: CASSLFGGTEQYF. The CDR3 DNA is TGTGCCAGCAGCTTGTTCGGTGGGACCGAGCAGTACTTC.

The chain links TRBV28 to TRBJ2-1; tentative D call: TRBD2 (6 bases). V lost 3 bases and J 5 bases, leaving 14 bases between the germline ends. Germline lookup yields CDR1 MDHEN and CDR2 SYDVKM. The CDR3 contains 15 residues. The CDR3 DNA is TGTGCCAGCAGTTTCGCGGGGTTGATTGACAATGAGCAGTTCTTC. This gives the protein CASSFAGLIDNEQFF. The whole variable domain, remainder taken from reference TRBV28 and TRBJ2-1, is DVKVTQSSRYLVKRTGEKVFLECVQDMDHENMFWYRQDPGLGLRLIYFSYDVKMKEKGDIPEGYSVSREKKERFSLILESASTNQTSMYLCASSFAGLIDNEQFFGPGTRLTVL.